The present T cell receptor beta chain was sequenced within a study of blood T cell repertoires in COVID-19. Background on the study: The United States, Italy and Spain provided the acute and convalescent COVID-19 samples.

Original data processing: Amplification from reference gene primers served as the basis for estimated nucleated cell counts. The method was immunoSEQ multiplex PCR; TCRdb's version includes in-frame clones alone and lacks a portion of them. Clonal size and the V and J genes are those of that table, whereas D and trimming came from the DNA. The top ten clones hold over 0.9% of a sample with 350,000 or so clones, roughly 86% of them seen once. Study members were between 18 and 89 years old and lived in approximately 25 US regions. The CDR3 has 16 amino acids. The TCR comes from a woman in her twenties or thirties who had been exposed to COVID-19. Sequencing was carried out using PBMCs or T cells enriched from blood (not recorded which). V usage is TRBV21-1 and J usage is TRBJ1-1; TRBD1 reflects the table's D call only, with no check against the DNA. TRBV21-1 counts as a pseudogene. Written as DNA, the CDR3 is TGTGCCAGCAGGTGGGACAGGGGAGTCATGAACACTGAAGCTTTCTTT. Amino acid sequence: CASRWDRGVMNTEAFF.